The following is a T cell receptor (beta chain) sequence with its context. Its matching antigen is unknown. The source of the sample is a study of shared clonotypes between healthy human individuals. Overall study findings and caveats: Donor clonotype sharing was expected to depend on sequencing depth.

CDR1 and CDR2 (germline): PRHDT, FYEKMQ (reference sequence). V was shortened by 1 base and J by 2 bases, with 9 bases between the two germline ends. The CDR3 runs 15 residues. Sequencing used immunoSEQ multiplex PCR; TCRdb keeps in-frame clones, though not all of them. The repertoire consists of about 530,000 clones, with about 75% occurring once and the leading ten covering roughly an eighth. The sample taken for sequencing was PBMCs. The sequence came from a woman in her thirties or forties in good health. Some clones in this sample may be carry-over from other donors' samples. The chain couples TRBV13 to TRBJ2-1; unclear D gene. The CDR3 nucleotides read TGTGCCAGCAGCTTAGACAGCGTCCCCTACAATGAGCAGTTCTTC. Translated, it gives CASSLDSVPYNEQFF. Based on the CDR3 plus reference TRBV13 and TRBJ2-1, the full variable domain is AAGVIQSPRHLIKEKRETATLKCYPIPRHDTVYWYQQGPGQDPQFLISFYEKMQSDKGSIPDRFSAQQFSDYHSELNMSSLELGDSALYFCASSLDSVPYNEQFFGPGTRLTVL.